The present T cell receptor (beta chain) was sequenced within a study of control samples from healthy donors and cancer patients. The junction had 8 bases not matched to a gene; V was cut back by 4 bases and J by 5 bases. Germline V lookup: CDR1 LGHDT, CDR2 YNNKEL (reference sequence). The CDR3 runs 15 residues. The table came from immunoSEQ multiplex PCR; TCRdb's copy has only in-frame clones and leaves some out. The table includes fewer than 300,000 clones, around 80% detected once. The sample comprised PBMCs. This TCR was recovered from an older woman with lung cancer. This chain connects TRBV3-1 (or the pseudogene TRBV3-2) to TRBJ1-1; 9 bases fit TRBD1. CDR3 bases: TGTGCCAGCAGCCCCCGGGACAGGGATTCGACTGAAGCTTTCTTT. This gives the protein CASSPRDRDSTEAFF.